Listed here are 31 T cell receptor beta chains from one sample, sequenced in a study of OX40 agonist ivuxolimab in advanced cancers. Here immunoSEQ multiplex PCR was the method, and the copy in TCRdb shows in-frame clones only, minus some. The sample includes 12,000 or so clones, about 68% of them seen just once. Specimen: CD4+ or CD8+ T cells sorted from blood, collected in a trial of the OX40 agonist ivuxolimab. Source of these receptors: an adult with an advanced solid tumor such as melanoma, head and neck, liver or kidney cancer.

Note on this clone: Germline is not matched at one junction end, which may reflect a read error. This chain uses TRBV28 with TRBJ2-7, with D perhaps matching TRBD1 or TRBD2 (6 bases each). CDR1 is MDHEN, CDR2 SYDVKM, per germline. The CDR3 sequence is 16 residues long. The CDR3 nucleotides are TGTACCAGCCGGATACCCGTGGGGGGCGGAACCTACGAGCAGTACTTC. Translated, it gives CTSRIPVGGGTYEQYF.

This clone was found a few times. The CDR3 protein is CASSFPPGTLTDTQYF. CDR3 nucleotide sequence: TGTGCCAGCAGCTTCCCCCCGGGAACACTCACAGATACGCAGTATTTT. The chain has TRBV7-9 and TRBJ2-3; maybe TRBD2 (5 bases). This CDR3 has 16 residues. From germline, CDR1 is SEHNR and CDR2 FQNEAQ (reference sequence). The V end lost 3 bases, the J end lost 2 bases, and 15 bases lay between the germline ends.

The gene calls are TRBV28 and TRBJ2-5, with 7 bases aligning to TRBD2. Germline lookup yields CDR1 MDHEN and CDR2 SYDVKM. The CDR3 sequence is 19 residues long. V was pared by 2 bases and J by 5 bases, with 20 bases of the junction left unmatched. The CDR3 region has the DNA TGTGCCAGCAGTTTAGGTCTAGCGGAGGAGGGAGGGCCCGGGGAGACCCAGTACTTC. As protein: CASSLGLAEEGGPGETQYF.

The gene calls are TRBV9 and TRBJ1-2; 7 bases map to TRBD1. Looked up from germline, CDR1 is SGDLS and CDR2 is YYNGEE. The CDR3 extends over 15 amino acids. V shed 1 base, J shed 3 bases, and the junction held 6 bases outside the gene matches. CDR3 loop: CASSVSQGPYYGYTF. CDR3 DNA sequence: TGTGCCAGCAGCGTATCACAGGGGCCGTACTATGGCTACACCTTC.

The rearrangement links TRBV11-2 to TRBJ1-1; D remains ambiguous. V was shortened by 0 bases and J by 4 bases, with 6 bases between the two germline ends. This CDR3 is built from 13 residues. CDR1 SGHAT and CDR2 FQNNGV come from the germline V gene. CDR3 residues: CASSLDWGTEAFF. The CDR3 DNA reads as TGTGCCAGCAGCTTAGATTGGGGCACTGAAGCTTTCTTT.

The chain uses TRBV5-1 and TRBJ1-1; D not certain. Per the germline V gene, CDR1 is SGHRS and CDR2 is YFSETQ. The V end was cut by 5 bases, the J end by 2 bases, with 4 bases between. The CDR3 extends over 11 amino acids. The CDR3 is CASRFNTEAFF. The CDR3 DNA follows: TGCGCCAGCAGATTCAACACTGAAGCTTTCTTT. The whole variable domain, filled in from reference TRBV5-1 and TRBJ1-1, reads KAGVTQTPRYLIKTRGQQVTLSCSPISGHRSVSWYQQTPGQGLQFLFEYFSETQRNKGNFPGRFSGRQFSNSRSEMNVSTLELGDSALYLCASRFNTEAFFGQGTRLTVV.

The chain uses TRBV27 and TRBJ1-1; a possible D gene is TRBD1 (5 bases). The CDR3 has 13 residues. V shed 2 bases and J shed 3 bases, with 7 bases lying between them. Germline loops: CDR1 MNHEY, CDR2 SMNVEV (reference sequence). The CDR3 loop is CASSLGAHTEAFF. CDR3 DNA: TGTGCCAGCAGTTTAGGGGCCCACACTGAAGCTTTCTTT.

This rearrangement joins TRBV30 to TRBJ1-4; possibly TRBD1 for D (5 bases). Trimming shortened V by 1 base and J by 4 bases, and 7 bases separated the two germline ends. Germline values: CDR1 GTSNPN, CDR2 SVGIG (reference sequence). The CDR3 is 13 amino acids. CDR3 bases: TGTGCCTGGAGTGGGGGGAATAATGAAAAACTGTTTTTT. Translated, it gives CAWSGGNNEKLFF.

The chain recombines TRBV4-1 with TRBJ1-5; D gene ambiguous. Germline values: CDR1 MGHRA, CDR2 YSYEKL. Trimming took off 2 bases at V and 3 bases at J, with 8 bases between the two ends. The CDR3 is 14 residues long. The DNA of the CDR3 is TGCGCCAGCAGCCAATTTAACAACAATCAGCCCCAGCATTTT. Amino acids: CASSQFNNNQPQHF.

The chain recombines TRBV5-6 with TRBJ2-3; TRBD1 matches at 8 bases. With V trimmed by 3 bases and J by 4 bases, 10 bases remained unmatched. CDR1 and CDR2 from the germline V gene are SGHDT and YYEEEE. The length of the CDR3 is 16 residues. As DNA, the CDR3 is TGTGCCAGCAGCTCCCAGGGGGCGCTGGGGCCAGATACGCAGTATTTT. It translates to CASSSQGALGPDTQYF.

CDR3 bases: TGCGCCAGCAGAGACGACAGACAGGATAACTATGGCTACACCTTC. This codes for CASRDDRQDNYGYTF. The J gene is TRBJ1-2, the V gene TRBV10-1; D may be TRBD1 (6 bases). CDR1 WNHNN and CDR2 SYGVQD come from the germline V gene (reference sequence). V was pared by 6 bases and J by 1 base, with 15 bases between. The CDR3 is 15 amino acids.

V and J are TRBV11-2 and TRBJ2-3, with 9 bases fitting TRBD2. V was pared by 2 bases and J by 6 bases, with 9 bases of the junction left unmatched. Per the germline V gene, CDR1 is SGHAT and CDR2 is FQNNGV. The CDR3 runs 16 residues. DNA of the CDR3: TGTGCCAGCAGCTTATTCGGCGGGGGGGCCCCCGATACGCAGTATTTT. This translates into CASSLFGGGAPDTQYF.

The gene calls are TRBV6-1 and TRBJ2-7, with 9 bases identical to TRBD2. Germline CDR1 reads MNHNS; CDR2 reads SASEGT. CDR3 size: 13 residues. V trimming: 11 bases; J trimming: 2 bases; junction bases outside the gene matches: 7. In DNA, the CDR3 is TGTGCCGTGAACCTAGCGGGGACCTACGAGCAGTACTTC. The encoded protein is CAVNLAGTYEQYF.

V and J are TRBV28 and TRBJ2-7; D is perhaps TRBD1 or TRBD2 (6 bases each). V lost 6 bases and J 0 bases, leaving 12 bases between the germline ends. Germline-derived CDR1 and CDR2 are MDHEN and SYDVKM. The CDR3 has 14 amino acids. CDR3 protein: CASSGQTSSYEQYF. CDR3 DNA: TGTGCCAGCAGCGGACAGACTAGCTCCTACGAGCAGTACTTC.

The chain recombines TRBV27 with TRBJ2-1, with D hard to call. CDR1 and CDR2 from the germline V gene are MNHEY and SMNVEV (reference sequence). The V and J ends lost 1 base and 7 bases respectively, with 2 bases between them. This CDR3 comprises 11 residues. The CDR3, as DNA: TGTGCCAGCAGTTTATTTAATGAGCAGTTCTTC. It encodes CASSLFNEQFF.

For this clone: This may be a read error: a much more frequent sequence differs by one nucleotide. The chain couples TRBV6-6 to TRBJ2-4; tentative D call: TRBD1 (5 bases). The CDR3 loop spans 12 amino acids. Germline values: CDR1 MNHNY, CDR2 SVGAGI (reference sequence). CDR3: CASSYAEDIQCF. In DNA, the CDR3 is TGTGCCAGCAGTTACGCCGAGGACATTCAGTGCTTC.

This clone is categorized as medium-sized. This chain joins TRBV7-9 and TRBJ2-7, with D perhaps TRBD1 (5 bases). Germline values: CDR1 SEHNR, CDR2 FQNEAQ (reference sequence). Trimming stripped 7 bases from V and 0 bases from J, with 10 bases between. CDR3 length: 13 amino acids. In DNA form, the CDR3 reads TGTGCCAGCACTGGGGCCAGCTCCTACGAGCAGTACTTC. Its translation: CASTGASSYEQYF.

This clone was observed a handful of times. The chain couples TRBV19 to TRBJ1-5; 8 positions agree with TRBD1. From germline, CDR1 is LNHDA and CDR2 SQIVND (reference sequence). There are 15 residues in the CDR3. The J segment lost 9 bases and the V segment lost 3 bases, leaving 10 bases of the junction unmatched. CDR3 sequence (DNA): TGTGCCAGTAGTATCTCCCGGACAGGGTTTACGCCCCAGCATTTT. This sequence encodes CASSISRTGFTPQHF.

By sample fraction, this clone is medium-sized (0.01 to 0.1%). CDR3 in amino acids: CASSLGLPAYEQYF. The CDR3 nucleotides read TGTGCCAGTAGTCTGGGACTACCTGCCTACGAGCAGTACTTC. This sequence joins TRBV19 and TRBJ2-7; 7 positions match TRBD2. The J segment lost 2 bases and the V segment lost 5 bases, leaving 6 bases of the junction unmatched. CDR1 and CDR2 from the germline V gene are LNHDA and SQIVND (reference sequence). The CDR3 sequence is 14 residues long.

This chain joins TRBV5-1 and TRBJ2-1, with D possibly being TRBD2 (6 bases). Deletions cut 2 bases from V and 7 bases from J, with 10 bases between. Germline V lookup: CDR1 SGHRS, CDR2 YFSETQ. This CDR3 has 13 residues. DNA for the CDR3: TGCGCCAGCAGCTTCTACCGGGGGAATGAGCAGTTCTTC. Translated: CASSFYRGNEQFF.

The chain links TRBV9 to TRBJ2-2; 15 bases match TRBD2. There are 19 residues in the CDR3. After removal of 3 bases from V and 0 bases from J, the junction contained 6 bases not matched to a gene. Germline CDR1 and CDR2: SGDLS and YYNGEE. The CDR3 spells CASSAPGLAGGTNTGELFF. The CDR3 DNA is TGTGCCAGCAGCGCCCCGGGACTAGCGGGAGGAACGAACACCGGGGAGCTGTTTTTT.

V is TRBV13 and J is TRBJ2-1; perhaps TRBD1 as D (6 bases). V shed 2 bases and J shed 8 bases, with 19 bases lying between them. CDR1 and CDR2 (germline): PRHDT, FYEKMQ (reference sequence). The CDR3 spans 16 residues. CDR3 in amino acids: CASSLFGQRGIDEQFF. The CDR3 nucleotides are TGTGCCAGCAGCTTATTTGGTCAAAGGGGGATCGATGAGCAGTTCTTC.

The chain couples TRBV11-2 to TRBJ2-5; 11 positions agree with TRBD1. Germline V gene data show CDR1 as SGHAT and CDR2 as FQNNGV. V trimming: 2 bases; J trimming: 5 bases; junction bases outside the gene matches: 7. The CDR3 extends over 16 amino acids. Written as DNA, the CDR3 is TGTGCCAGCAGCTTAAGTTGGACAGGGGGCATCGAGACCCAGTACTTC. Amino acids: CASSLSWTGGIETQYF.

The chain combines TRBV9 with TRBJ2-1; D is unclear. The V end lost 3 bases, the J end lost 3 bases, and 4 bases lay between the germline ends. Germline CDR1 SGDLS, CDR2 YYNGEE. This CDR3 has 12 residues. CDR3: CASSAYYNEQFF. The CDR3 nucleotides read TGTGCCAGCAGCGCTTACTACAATGAGCAGTTCTTC.

The CDR3 here is CASSVGVEQFF. In nucleotides, the CDR3 is TGTGCCAGCAGCGTAGGGGTGGAGCAGTTCTTC. The genes are TRBV9 and TRBJ2-1; D unclear. Trimming took off 0 bases at V and 10 bases at J, with 5 bases between the two ends. This CDR3 region has 11 residues. The germline V gene has CDR1 SGDLS and CDR2 YYNGEE.

V and J are TRBV30 and TRBJ1-2; 10 nucleotides match TRBD1. V trimming: 8 bases; J trimming: 10 bases; junction bases outside the gene matches: 10. The CDR3 runs 12 residues. Germline CDR1 reads GTSNPN; CDR2 reads SVGIG (reference sequence). The CDR3 DNA reads as TGTGCCGGGCACTCGGGACAGGGGTTCTACACCTTC. It yields the protein CAGHSGQGFYTF.

This clone has a handful of counts. The chain links TRBV14 to TRBJ1-2, with 7 bases lining up with TRBD1. The length of the CDR3 is 14 residues. The germline V gene encodes CDR1 SGHDN and CDR2 FVKESK. Unmatched junction bases numbered 5, after V lost 5 bases and J lost 2 bases. The DNA of the CDR3 is TGTGCCAGCAGCGCCCGGGACAGAAACTATGGCTACACCTTC. Residues: CASSARDRNYGYTF.

The rearrangement uses TRBV5-1 and TRBJ2-3, with 7 bases matching TRBD1. V lost 1 base, J lost 7 bases, and 6 bases stayed unmatched. From germline, CDR1 is SGHRS and CDR2 YFSETQ. This CDR3 is built from 14 residues. The CDR3 nucleotides read TGCGCCAGCAGCTTGCGTGACAGGGCAAATACGCAGTATTTT. Encoded protein: CASSLRDRANTQYF.

With respect to this clone: Other DNA sequences in the same sample also yield this CDR3. The chain carries TRBV9 and TRBJ2-1; 8 nucleotides line up with TRBD2. CDR3 length: 16 residues. Looked up from germline, CDR1 is SGDLS and CDR2 is YYNGEE. V was clipped by 4 bases and J by 4 bases; unmatched bases: 10. The CDR3 DNA follows: TGTGCCAGCAGCCCCTCGGGGGCGGGGGGATACAATGAGCAGTTCTTC. Translated: CASSPSGAGGYNEQFF. The full variable domain, in which reference TRBV9 and TRBJ2-1 provide the parts outside the CDR3, is DSGVTQTPKHLITATGQRVTLRCSPRSGDLSVYWYQQSLDQGLQFLIQYYNGEERAKGNILERFSAQQFPDLHSELNLSSLELGDSALYFCASSPSGAGGYNEQFFGPGTRLTVL.

Many counts were recorded for this clone. The chain carries TRBV6-4 and TRBJ1-5; the D gene is possibly TRBD1 (6 bases). V lost 3 bases to trimming and J lost 7 bases, with 22 bases between them. The CDR3 spans 17 residues. Looked up from germline, CDR1 is MRHNA and CDR2 is SNTAGT. The chain's CDR3 is CASSEPLHRVGGQPQHF. The CDR3 nucleotides read TGTGCCAGCAGTGAACCCCTTCACAGGGTAGGGGGACAGCCCCAGCATTTT.

The chain joins TRBV30 to TRBJ2-1; D is tentatively TRBD1 or TRBD2 (5 bases each). Germline V lookup: CDR1 GTSNPN, CDR2 SVGIG (reference sequence). The V and J ends lost 2 bases and 0 bases respectively, with 8 bases between them. The CDR3 has 14 residues. CDR3 sequence: CAWSRDPSYNEQFF. The CDR3 nucleotides read TGTGCCTGGAGTAGGGACCCCTCCTACAATGAGCAGTTCTTC.